This TCR beta chain was profiled in a study of blood T cell repertoires in COVID-19. Across the whole study: PBMCs, B-cell-depleted T cells, or T cells provided the cDNA or gDNA that made up the material.

The CDR3 has 15 residues. The V and J ends lost 5 bases and 7 bases, in that order; junction bases with no gene match: 10. CDR1 is GTSNPN, CDR2 SVGIG, per germline (reference sequence). The assay was immunoSEQ multiplex PCR, and TCRdb's table has in-frame clones only and misses some. This table has about 99,000 clones, more than 65% appearing once. The V and J genes are TRBV30 and TRBJ1-4; 10 bases line up with TRBD1. This TCR was sampled from a woman over 75 with active or convalescent COVID-19. The sequencing sample was made of peripheral blood. This chain's CDR3 is CAWRRSGTGAEKLFF. In nucleotides, the CDR3 is TGTGCCTGGCGGCGTTCCGGGACAGGGGCTGAAAAACTGTTTTTT.